A single sample gave rise to the 20 T cell receptor beta chains below, sequenced in a study of early T cells in non-severe SARS-CoV-2 infection. Using its own MiXCR run on the 5' RACE reads, TCRdb lists one record per CDR3 protein. The data hold some 27,000 distinct CDR3 sequences, with roughly 4% observed a single time. Source material: whole blood. These receptors were collected from an adult who was a healthcare worker with PCR-confirmed SARS-CoV-2 infection or an uninfected control (not recorded which).

This clonotype was found many times. This chain joins TRBV10-2 and TRBJ2-7, with a possible D match to TRBD2 (7 bases). Trimming removed 6 bases at V and 1 base at J, with 16 bases between. CDR3 length equals 15 residues. Germline V lookup: CDR1 WSHSY, CDR2 SAAADI. The CDR3 sequence: CASRGGGSLSYEQYF. The CDR3 DNA follows: TGCGCCAGCAGGGGGGGCGGGAGCCTTTCCTACGAGCAGTACTTC.

This clonotype was seen repeatedly, ten times or more. This sequence joins TRBV5-1 and TRBJ2-6; perhaps TRBD1 as D (6 bases). This CDR3 has 17 residues. Deletions cut 0 bases from V and 2 bases from J, with 12 bases between. Germline V gene lookup returns CDR1 SGHRS and CDR2 YFSETQ. CDR3 sequence (DNA): TGCGCCAGCAGCTTGGGACAGGTTTTACCTGGGGCCAACGTCCTGACTTTC. Translated, it gives CASSLGQVLPGANVLTF.

This clonotype was counted ten times or more. CDR3 in DNA: TGTGCCAGCAGCTTAGGGACCGGGGAGCTGTTTTTT. As protein: CASSLGTGELFF. The chain combines TRBV7-9 with TRBJ2-2, with D hard to call. CDR1 and CDR2 from the germline V gene are SEHNR and FQNEAQ (reference sequence). V was trimmed by 1 base and J by 5 bases, leaving 2 bases between them. The CDR3 loop spans 12 amino acids. The full variable domain, rest sourced from reference TRBV7-9 and TRBJ2-2, is DTGVSQNPRHKITKRGQNVTFRCDPISEHNRLYWYRQTLGQGPEFLTYFQNEAQLEKSRLLSDRFSAERPKGSFSTLEIQRTEQGDSAMYLCASSLGTGELFFGEGSRLTVL.

This clonotype was picked up many times. V usage is TRBV7-2 and J usage is TRBJ1-3; D ambiguous. This CDR3 is 14 amino acids long. Germline CDR1 reads SGHTA; CDR2 reads FQGNSA. V lost 3 bases, J lost 0 bases, and 6 bases lay in between. In DNA, the CDR3 is TGTGCCAGCAGCTTGGATCACTCTGGAAACACCATATATTTT. It is translated as CASSLDHSGNTIYF. The entire variable domain, with the rest obtained from reference TRBV7-2 and TRBJ1-3, is as follows: GAGVSQSPSNKVTEKGKDVELRCDPISGHTALYWYRQSLGQGLEFLIYFQGNSAPDKSGLPSDRFSAERTGGSVSTLTIQRTQQEDSAVYLCASSLDHSGNTIYFGEGSWLTVV.

This clonotype has at least ten counts. This chain uses TRBV7-2 with TRBJ2-1; unclear D gene. Between the trimmed V and J ends, which lost 2 bases and 9 bases, there was a span of 11 bases. Per the germline V gene, CDR1 is SGHTA and CDR2 is FQGNSA. The CDR3 is 13 amino acids. The DNA for the CDR3 is TGTGCCAGCAGCTTACGTAGGGTAGGTGAGCAGTTCTTC. This gives the protein CASSLRRVGEQFF.

This clonotype was recorded at least ten times. The chain couples TRBV7-3 to TRBJ2-3; D could derive from TRBD1 or TRBD2 (5 bases each). V was cut by 5 bases and J by 3 bases, with 15 bases left in between. Germline CDR1 is SGHTA and CDR2 is FQGTGA. The CDR3 has 15 residues. In DNA form, the CDR3 reads TGTGCCAGCAGCCTCAGACTGGGGGAGACAGATACGCAGTATTTT. This codes for CASSLRLGETDTQYF. Based on the CDR3 plus reference TRBV7-3 and TRBJ2-3, the full variable domain is GAGVSQTPSNKVTEKGKYVELRCDPISGHTALYWYRQSLGQGPEFLIYFQGTGAADDSGLPNDRFFAVRPEGSVSTLKIQRTERGDSAVYLCASSLRLGETDTQYFGPGTRLTVL.

This clonotype was seen repeatedly, ten times or more. This chain links TRBV2 with TRBJ2-1; D is unclear. This CDR3 is built from 13 residues. Trimming stripped 9 bases from V and 7 bases from J, with 16 bases between. CDR1 and CDR2 from the germline V gene are SNHLY and FYNNEI. For the CDR3, the DNA is TGTGCCAGAACCAGACAAACTTCGAATGAGCAGTTCTTC. Encoded protein: CARTRQTSNEQFF.

This clonotype was seen repeatedly, ten times or more. The chain links TRBV6-1 to TRBJ1-1; no clear D. The CDR3 loop spans 12 amino acids. Germline-derived CDR1 and CDR2 are MNHNS and SASEGT. Trimming took 8 bases from V and 5 from J, leaving 12 bases between them. As DNA, the CDR3 is TGTGCCAGCCTCCGGACGCGTACTGAAGCTTTCTTT. Translating it yields CASLRTRTEAFF.

This clonotype has at least ten counts. The rearrangement joins TRBV7-3 to TRBJ2-2; 7 bases align to TRBD2. The CDR3 contains 14 residues. V gave up 4 bases and J gave up 7 bases; unmatched junction bases: 6. Germline CDR1 is SGHTA and CDR2 is FQGTGA. The CDR3 here is CASSSGEGGGELFF. The CDR3 nucleotides are TGTGCCAGCAGCTCCGGGGAGGGAGGCGGGGAGCTGTTTTTT.

The chain has TRBV24-1 and TRBJ2-1, with D perhaps matching TRBD2 (5 bases). CDR3 length: 15 amino acids. CDR1 and CDR2 from the germline V gene are KGHDR and SFDVKD. Trimming pared 7 bases from V and 0 bases from J, leaving 12 bases between. The CDR3 coding sequence is TGTGCCACCAGCAAAACTAGGGACTCCTACAATGAGCAGTTCTTC. This codes for CATSKTRDSYNEQFF.

The chain links TRBV28 to TRBJ2-7; the match to TRBD2 covers 13 bases. This CDR3 has 15 residues. V lost 5 bases to trimming and J lost 8 bases; unmatched junction nucleotides: 9. Germline V gives CDR1 MDHEN, CDR2 SYDVKM. The CDR3 loop reads CASSPRTSGSVKQYF. DNA for the CDR3: TGTGCCAGCAGTCCCCGGACTAGCGGGAGTGTCAAGCAGTACTTC.

This sequence joins TRBV29-1 and TRBJ2-1; no clear D gene. In germline, CDR1 is SQVTM, CDR2 ANQGSEA. The CDR3 length is 15 residues. V lost 1 base and J lost 0, with 10 bases in between. The CDR3 protein is CSVEGLVSSYNEQFF. The CDR3 DNA follows: TGCAGCGTTGAAGGGCTAGTCAGCTCCTACAATGAGCAGTTCTTC.

This clonotype appeared many times. V and J are TRBV19 and TRBJ1-6, with TRBD1 matching over 9 bases. Trimming at V came to 7 bases and at J to 8 bases, leaving 6 bases not matched to a gene. The CDR3 runs to 14 residues. Germline CDR1 is LNHDA and CDR2 is SQIVND (reference sequence). CDR3 bases: TGTGCCAGTATTCCGACAGGGGGTGATTCACCCCTCCACTTT. It codes for CASIPTGGDSPLHF. Drawing the rest from reference TRBV19 and TRBJ1-6, the complete variable domain is DGGITQSPKYLFRKEGQNVTLSCEQNLNHDAMYWYRQDPGQGLRLIYYSQIVNDFQKGDIAEGYSVSREKKESFPLTVTSAQKNPTAFYLCASIPTGGDSPLHFGNGTRLTVT.

This clonotype appeared many times. This chain uses TRBV20-1 with TRBJ2-3; D gene ambiguous. The CDR3 length is 15 residues. Between the trimmed V and J ends, which lost 5 bases and 6 bases, there was a span of 21 bases. The germline V gene has CDR1 DFQATT and CDR2 SNEGSKA (reference sequence). The CDR3 bases are TGCAGTGCTCTACCCGGCACCTCCCAAGTGGATACGCAGTATTTT. It translates to CSALPGTSQVDTQYF.

This clonotype was picked up a small number of times. V is TRBV1 and J is TRBJ2-3; the table's D gene call, TRBD2, was not cross checked with the DNA. TRBV1 represents a pseudogene. The CDR3 sequence is 16 residues long. The CDR3 region has the DNA TGCACCAGCAGCCAAGATGTAGCGGGAGGACCAGATACGCAGTATTTT. Translation gives CTSSQDVAGGPDTQYF.

The sample holds many counts of this clonotype. J is TRBJ1-1 and V is TRBV20-1, with D perhaps matching TRBD1 (6 bases). Germline V gene lookup returns CDR1 DFQATT and CDR2 SNEGSKA (reference sequence). Trimming left V 7 bases short and J 3 bases short, with 18 bases between. The CDR3 is 14 residues long. Written as DNA, the CDR3 is TGCAGTGGTGAGACAGGAATCGGGGACACTGAAGCTTTCTTT. Translation gives CSGETGIGDTEAFF.

At least ten counts were recorded for this clonotype. The chain carries TRBV5-5 and TRBJ1-2; weak D call: TRBD1 (6 bases). Per germline, CDR1 SGHKS and CDR2 YYEKEE (reference sequence). Trimming removed 4 bases from V and 5 bases from J, with 12 bases in between. This CDR3 comprises 13 residues. CDR3 residues: CASSHRTDYGYTF. CDR3 sequence (DNA): TGTGCCAGCAGCCACCGGACAGATTATGGCTACACCTTC.

In this sample, this clonotype turned up many times. The V gene is TRBV7-9, the J gene TRBJ1-5, with D tentatively TRBD1 (5 bases). Trimming shortened V by 1 base and J by 1 base, and 20 bases separated the two germline ends. This CDR3 comprises 19 residues. Germline CDR1 is SEHNR and CDR2 is FQNEAQ (reference sequence). The CDR3: CASSLVGTLGVQSNQPQHF. The CDR3 DNA reads TGTGCCAGCAGCTTAGTAGGGACTTTAGGGGTACAAAGCAATCAGCCCCAGCATTTT.

The V call is TRBV21-1, the J call TRBJ2-1; the table assigns TRBD1, which was not confirmed against the DNA. TRBV21-1 has pseudogene status. The CDR3 is 18 residues long. The CDR3 nucleotides read TGTGCCAGCAGCAAAAGGGACCCCGGGCAGGGGGTTTACAATGAGCAGTTCTTC. Encoded protein: CASSKRDPGQGVYNEQFF.

This clonotype has a handful of counts. This rearrangement joins TRBV6-1 to TRBJ1-4, with 8 bases identical to TRBD1. The trim removed 3 bases at V and 8 bases at J, leaving 8 bases unmatched. The germline CDR1 and CDR2 sequences are MNHNS and SASEGT. There are 15 residues in the CDR3. CDR3 nucleotide sequence: TGTGCCAGCAGTGACAGAAGGACAGGGCGGGAAAAACTGTTTTTT. Protein: CASSDRRTGREKLFF.